Sequencing of this T cell receptor (beta chain) was carried out in a study of blood T cells in healthy people across ages. Notes on the study in general: Diversity estimated from one million T cells was considered an underestimate. The unknown donor CMV status may have confounded expanded clonotype changes.

Those donating, healthy Caucasian individuals from Russia, were aged about 6 to 100. About this clonotype: Its antigen is currently unknown.

CDR3 length: 14 amino acids. Germline trimming cut 5 bases from V and 4 bases from J; bases unmatched to any gene: 6. PCR was performed a second time for roughly 6 to 12 cycles using a sample-barcoded 5' primer and a J-beta primer mix. Any given sample supplied a minimum of 2.5 million CDR3-containing paired-end reads. TCRdb re-analysed the 5' RACE reads in MiXCR, keeping a single row per CDR3 protein. Of roughly 680,000 distinct CDR3 sequences in the sample, 20% to 25% are singletons; the top ten hold roughly 3.4%. Source material: blood. This TCR was recovered from a man between 65 and 85 years old in good health. V is TRBV12-3 or TRBV12-4 and J is TRBJ2-7; 9 nucleotides line up with TRBD1. The CDR3: CASSQTGGEYEQYF. In DNA form, the CDR3 reads TGTGCCAGCAGTCAGACAGGGGGGGAATACGAGCAGTACTTC.